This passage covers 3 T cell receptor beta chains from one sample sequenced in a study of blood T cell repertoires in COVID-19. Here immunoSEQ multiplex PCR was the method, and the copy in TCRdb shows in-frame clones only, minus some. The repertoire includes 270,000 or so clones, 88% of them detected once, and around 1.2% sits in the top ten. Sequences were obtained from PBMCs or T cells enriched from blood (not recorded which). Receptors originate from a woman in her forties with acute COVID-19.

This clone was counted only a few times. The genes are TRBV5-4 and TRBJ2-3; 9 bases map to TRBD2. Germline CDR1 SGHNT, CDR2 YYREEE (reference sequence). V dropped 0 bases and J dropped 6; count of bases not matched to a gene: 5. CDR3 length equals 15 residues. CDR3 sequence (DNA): TGTGCCAGCAGCTTGGCCGCGGGGGGGGCGGATACGCAGTATTTT. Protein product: CASSLAAGGADTQYF.

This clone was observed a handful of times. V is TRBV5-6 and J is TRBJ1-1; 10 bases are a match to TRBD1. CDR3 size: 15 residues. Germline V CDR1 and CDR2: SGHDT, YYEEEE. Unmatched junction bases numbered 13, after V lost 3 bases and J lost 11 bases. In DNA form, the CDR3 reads TGTGCCAGCAGCTACCTGACAGGGGGCAATTGGGGTGCTTTCTTT. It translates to CASSYLTGGNWGAFF.

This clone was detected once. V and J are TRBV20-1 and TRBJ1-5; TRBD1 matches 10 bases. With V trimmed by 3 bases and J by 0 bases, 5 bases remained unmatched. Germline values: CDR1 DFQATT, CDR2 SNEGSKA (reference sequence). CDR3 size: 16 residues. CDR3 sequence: CSASLWDRGSNQPQHF. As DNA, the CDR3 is TGCAGTGCTAGTTTGTGGGACAGGGGTAGCAATCAGCCCCAGCATTTT.